The rows below give T cell receptor beta chains drawn from one sample of a study of blood T cell repertoires in COVID-19. TCRdb's table, derived via immunoSEQ multiplex PCR, lists solely in-frame clones and lacks some. The sample consists of some 74,000 clones, about 72% of them appearing once. The source material was peripheral blood. The receptors were gathered from an older man with active or convalescent COVID-19. Both conserved end residues are part of each CDR3. The D gene is left open where the match is weak. Not all rows give a size; the values are once, few, many and, for expanded clones, a class.

CASSFRDSLGTQYF | TGTGCCAGCAGCTTCCGGGACAGTCTTGGGACCCAGTACTTC | TRBJ2-5 | TRBD1 | NA | TRBV13
CASSPSGASDTQYF | TGTGCCAGCTCACCAAGCGGGGCATCAGATACGCAGTATTTT | TRBJ2-3 | TRBD2 | NA | TRBV18
CAWSLKSTVRGNTIYF | TGTGCCTGGAGCCTAAAGTCGACGGTGAGGGGAAACACCATATATTTT | TRBJ1-3 | NA | NA | TRBV30
CSVESGMDTGELFF | TGCAGCGTTGAAAGCGGTATGGACACCGGGGAGCTGTTTTTT | TRBJ2-2 | NA | NA | TRBV29-1
CASRDSFQVYEQYF | TGTGCCAGCAGGGACAGCTTTCAAGTCTACGAGCAGTACTTC | TRBJ2-7 | NA | NA | TRBV28
CASSFPGGQETQYF | TGTGCCAGCAGCTTTCCAGGAGGACAAGAGACCCAGTACTTC | TRBJ2-5 | NA | NA | TRBV11-3
CASWGPGESLDQHF | TGTGCCAGTTGGGGGCCCGGGGAGTCGTTGGACCAGCATTTT | TRBJ1-5 | NA | NA | TRBV28
CASSYAGRGTEAFF | TGTGCCAGCAGTTACGCCGGGAGAGGCACTGAAGCTTTCTTT | TRBJ1-1 | NA | NA | TRBV6-5
CASSYQSYNEQFF | TGTGCCAGCAGTTACCAATCCTACAATGAGCAGTTCTTC | TRBJ2-1 | NA | NA | TRBV6-5
CASSSGGSLSDYEQYF | TGTGCCAGCAGCTCGGGCGGGTCCCTGTCCGATTACGAGCAGTACTTC | TRBJ2-7 | NA | NA | TRBV7-9
CASSQVWQGGNEQFF | TGTGCCAGCAGCCAAGTCTGGCAGGGTGGGAATGAGCAGTTCTTC | TRBJ2-1 | NA | NA | TRBV3-1/TRBV3-2
CASSVRGYEQYF | TGTGCCAGCAGCGTCCGGGGCTACGAGCAGTACTTC | TRBJ2-7 | NA | few | TRBV11-2
CASSPGLAGGAVTGELFF | TGTGCCAGCAGCCCCGGACTAGCGGGGGGTGCGGTCACCGGGGAGCTGTTTTTT | TRBJ2-2 | TRBD2 | NA | TRBV7-3
CASSPGSGREQFF | TGTGCCAGCTCACCTGGGAGCGGGCGGGAGCAGTTCTTC | TRBJ2-1 | NA | NA | TRBV18
CASSILPGKGNTEAFF | TGTGCCAGTAGTATTCTCCCGGGGAAGGGGAACACTGAAGCTTTCTTT | TRBJ1-1 | NA | NA | TRBV19
CSVIETGGHEQYF | TGCAGCGTTATAGAGACAGGGGGTCACGAGCAGTACTTC | TRBJ2-7 | TRBD1 | NA | TRBV29-1
CASSSLGVTEAFF | TGTGCCAGCAGCTCCCTGGGAGTCACTGAAGCTTTCTTT | TRBJ1-1 | NA | NA | TRBV7-9
CASISGQGVTEAFF | TGTGCCAGTATTTCCGGACAGGGGGTCACTGAAGCTTTCTTT | TRBJ1-1 | TRBD1 | once | TRBV19
CASRRHSTNEKLFF | TGCGCCAGCAGAAGACACTCAACTAATGAAAAACTGTTTTTT | TRBJ1-4 | NA | NA | TRBV4-1
CASSTGQGRMNTEAFF | TGTGCCAGCAGCACCGGACAGGGGAGGATGAACACTGAAGCTTTCTTT | TRBJ1-1 | TRBD1 | NA | TRBV11-3
CASSYGGVSSGNTIYF | TGTGCCAGCAGTTACGGAGGGGTGAGCTCTGGAAACACCATATATTTT | TRBJ1-3 | NA | NA | TRBV6-5
CASSLGRALSDTQYF | TGTGCCAGCAGCTTAGGAAGAGCCCTCTCAGATACGCAGTATTTT | TRBJ2-3 | NA | NA | TRBV11-2
CAISGVVAADTEAFF | TGTGCCATCAGTGGGGTGGTCGCGGCGGACACTGAAGCTTTCTTT | TRBJ1-1 | NA | NA | TRBV10-3
CASSGGGSYEQYF | TGTGCCAGCTCCGGGGGGGGCTCCTACGAGCAGTACTTC | TRBJ2-7 | TRBD2 | NA | TRBV28